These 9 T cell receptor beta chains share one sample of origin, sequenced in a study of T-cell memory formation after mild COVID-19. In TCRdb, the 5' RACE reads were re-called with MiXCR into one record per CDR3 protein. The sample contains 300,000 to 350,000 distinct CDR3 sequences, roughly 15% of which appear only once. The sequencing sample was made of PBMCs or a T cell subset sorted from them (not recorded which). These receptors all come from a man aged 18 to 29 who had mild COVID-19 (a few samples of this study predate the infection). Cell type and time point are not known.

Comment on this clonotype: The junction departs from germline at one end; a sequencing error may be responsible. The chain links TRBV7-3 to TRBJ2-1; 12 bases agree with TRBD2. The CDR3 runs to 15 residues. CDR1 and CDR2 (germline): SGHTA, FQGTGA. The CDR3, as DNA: TGTGCCAGCAGCCTAACTAGCGGGGGGACCAATGAGCAGTTCTTC. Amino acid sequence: CASSLTSGGTNEQFF.

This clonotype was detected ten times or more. DNA of the CDR3: TGTGCCAGCAGCCCCGGCGGGGCCAGCAATCAGCCCCAGCATTTT. It encodes CASSPGGASNQPQHF. V usage is TRBV7-2 and J usage is TRBJ1-5, with D maybe TRBD1 (5 bases). Germline values: CDR1 SGHTA, CDR2 FQGNSA. Trimming shortened V by 5 bases and J by 1 base, and 12 bases separated the two germline ends. The CDR3 loop spans 15 amino acids.

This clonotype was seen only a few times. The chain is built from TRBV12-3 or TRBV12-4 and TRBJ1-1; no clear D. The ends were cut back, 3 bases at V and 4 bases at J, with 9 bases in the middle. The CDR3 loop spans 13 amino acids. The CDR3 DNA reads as TGTGCCAGCAGTTTTGTGGCCCTCACTGAAGCTTTCTTT. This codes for CASSFVALTEAFF.

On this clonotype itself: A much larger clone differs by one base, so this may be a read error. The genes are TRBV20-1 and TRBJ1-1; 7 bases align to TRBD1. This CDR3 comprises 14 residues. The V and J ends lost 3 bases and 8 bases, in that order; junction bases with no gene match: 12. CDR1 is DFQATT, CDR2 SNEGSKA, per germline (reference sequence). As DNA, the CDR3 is TGCAGTGCTAGGAGGGACAGTGGCCGAAGAGAAGCTTTCTTT. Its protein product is CSARRDSGRREAFF.

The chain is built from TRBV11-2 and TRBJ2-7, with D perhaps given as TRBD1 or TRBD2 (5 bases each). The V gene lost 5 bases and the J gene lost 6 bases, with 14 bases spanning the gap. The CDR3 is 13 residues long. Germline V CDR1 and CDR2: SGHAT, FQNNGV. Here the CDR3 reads CASSAGTQSEQYF. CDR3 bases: TGTGCCAGCAGCGCCGGGACCCAGAGCGAGCAGTACTTC.

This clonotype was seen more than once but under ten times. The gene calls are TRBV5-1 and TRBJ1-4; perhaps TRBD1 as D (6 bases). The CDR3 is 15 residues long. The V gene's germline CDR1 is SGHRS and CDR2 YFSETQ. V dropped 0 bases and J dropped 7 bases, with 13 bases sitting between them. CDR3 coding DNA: TGCGCCAGCAGCTTGGCCCCGGCAGGGGTTGAAAAACTGTTTTTT. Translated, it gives CASSLAPAGVEKLFF. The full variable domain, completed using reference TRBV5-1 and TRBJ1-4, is KAGVTQTPRYLIKTRGQQVTLSCSPISGHRSVSWYQQTPGQGLQFLFEYFSETQRNKGNFPGRFSGRQFSNSRSEMNVSTLELGDSALYLCASSLAPAGVEKLFFGSGTQLSVL.

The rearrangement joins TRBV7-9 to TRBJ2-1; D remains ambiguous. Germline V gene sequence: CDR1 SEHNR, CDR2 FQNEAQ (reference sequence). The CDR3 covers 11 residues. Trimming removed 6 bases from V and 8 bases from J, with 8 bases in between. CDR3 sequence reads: CASRDFDEQFF. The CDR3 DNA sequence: TGTGCCAGCAGAGATTTCGATGAGCAGTTCTTC. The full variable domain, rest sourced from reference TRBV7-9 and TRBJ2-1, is DTGVSQNPRHKITKRGQNVTFRCDPISEHNRLYWYRQTLGQGPEFLTYFQNEAQLEKSRLLSDRFSAERPKGSFSTLEIQRTEQGDSAMYLCASRDFDEQFFGPGTRLTVL.

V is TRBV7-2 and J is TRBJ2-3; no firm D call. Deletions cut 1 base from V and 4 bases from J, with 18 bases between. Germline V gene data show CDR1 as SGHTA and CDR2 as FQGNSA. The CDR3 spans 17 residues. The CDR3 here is CASSLGLLEPSSDTQYF. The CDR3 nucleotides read TGTGCCAGCAGCTTAGGGTTGCTAGAACCCTCCTCAGATACGCAGTATTTT.

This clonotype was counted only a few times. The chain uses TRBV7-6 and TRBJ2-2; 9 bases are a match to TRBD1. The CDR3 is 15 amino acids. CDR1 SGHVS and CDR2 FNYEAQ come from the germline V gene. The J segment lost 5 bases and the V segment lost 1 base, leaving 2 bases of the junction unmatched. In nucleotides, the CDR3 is TGTGCCAGCAGCTTAGTGACAGGGGGGACCGGGGAGCTGTTTTTT. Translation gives CASSLVTGGTGELFF. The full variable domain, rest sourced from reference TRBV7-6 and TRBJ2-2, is GAGVSQSPRYKVTKRGQDVALRCDPISGHVSLYWYRQALGQGPEFLTYFNYEAQQDKSGLPNDRFSAERPEGSISTLTIQRTEQRDSAMYRCASSLVTGGTGELFFGEGSRLTVL.